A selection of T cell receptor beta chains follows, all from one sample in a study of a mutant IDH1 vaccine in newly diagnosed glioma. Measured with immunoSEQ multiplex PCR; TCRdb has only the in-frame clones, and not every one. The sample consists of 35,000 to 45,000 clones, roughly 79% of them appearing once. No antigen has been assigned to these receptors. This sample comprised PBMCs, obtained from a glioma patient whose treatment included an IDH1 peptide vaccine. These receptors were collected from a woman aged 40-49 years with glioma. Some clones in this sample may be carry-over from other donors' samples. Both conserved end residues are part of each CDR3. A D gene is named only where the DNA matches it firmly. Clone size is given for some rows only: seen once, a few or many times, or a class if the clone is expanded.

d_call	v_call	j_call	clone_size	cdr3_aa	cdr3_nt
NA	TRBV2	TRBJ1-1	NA	CASSVLGTEAFF	TGTGCCAGCAGTGTGTTGGGAACTGAAGCTTTCTTT
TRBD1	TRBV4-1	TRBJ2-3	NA	CASSQSGTGNTDTQYF	TGCGCCAGCAGCCAATCCGGGACAGGGAACACAGATACGCAGTATTTT
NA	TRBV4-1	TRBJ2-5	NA	CASSQDKETQYF	TGCGCCAGCAGCCAAGATAAAGAGACCCAGTACTTC
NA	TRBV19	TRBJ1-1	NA	CASGQTSPTEAFF	TGTGCCAGTGGACAGACTTCTCCCACTGAAGCTTTCTTT
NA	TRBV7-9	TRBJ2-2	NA	CASSLDRMAGATTGELFF	TGTGCCAGCAGCTTAGACCGGATGGCAGGGGCTACCACCGGGGAGCTGTTTTTT
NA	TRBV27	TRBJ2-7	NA	CASSATATYEQYF	TGTGCCAGCAGTGCAACTGCTACCTACGAGCAGTACTTC
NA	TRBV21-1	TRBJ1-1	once	CAIHPRDRGPEAFF	TGTGCCATCCATCCCCGGGACAGGGGGCCTGAAGCTTTCTTT
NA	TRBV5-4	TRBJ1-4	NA	CASSQAGIGIGSEKLFF	TGCGCCAGCAGCCAAGCGGGCATAGGGATCGGATCCGAAAAACTGTTTTTT
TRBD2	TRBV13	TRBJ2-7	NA	CASSPEGSGRFYEQYF	TGTGCCAGCAGCCCGGAGGGGAGCGGGAGGTTCTACGAGCAGTACTTC
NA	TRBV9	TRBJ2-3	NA	CASSAPADTQYF	TGTGCCAGCAGCGCCCCGGCTGATACGCAGTATTTT
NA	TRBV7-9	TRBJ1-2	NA	CASSPPSWGIGGYTF	TGTGCCAGCAGCCCCCCGTCATGGGGCATCGGGGGCTACACCTTC
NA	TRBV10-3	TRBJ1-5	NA	CAISDAPGNQPQHF	TGTGCCATCAGTGATGCCCCTGGGAATCAGCCCCAGCATTTT